This T cell receptor beta chain was found in a study of patients and donors after allogeneic stem cell transplantation. The CDR3 length is 14 residues. Germline CDR1 and CDR2: SQVTM and ANQGSEA. With V trimmed by 4 bases and J by 13 bases, 11 bases remained unmatched. From the RT-PCR reads, TCRdb called clonotypes with MiXCR, one entry per CDR3 protein. The repertoire holds roughly 960,000 distinct CDR3 sequences, roughly 18% seen once, with around 5.5% in the top ten. In its sample, this clonotype was seen many times. This TCR derives from a human donor who was either an allogeneic HSCT recipient or a stem cell or donor lymphocyte infusion donor (not recorded which). It is not recorded whose cells these are; they may come from a transplant donor. The rearrangement joins TRBV29-1 to TRBJ1-6, with 9 bases that match TRBD1. Sequenced input: blood, either unsorted or a sorted T cell fraction (not recorded which). CDR3: CSVGTGDLSEPLHF. CDR3 sequence (DNA): TGCAGCGTTGGGACAGGGGATCTGTCGGAGCCCCTCCACTTT.